These 19 T cell receptor beta chains were all obtained from the same sample, sequenced in a study of cytomegalovirus exposure and HLA in healthy donors. The repertoire was sequenced with immunoSEQ multiplex PCR; TCRdb's copy has only in-frame clones and lacks some. Of over 250,000 clones in the sample, roughly 87% are singletons; the top ten hold approximately 1.1%. What was sequenced was PBMCs. The receptors were sampled from a woman in her 30s in good health and CMV-seropositive.

The genes are TRBV19 and TRBJ1-1, with D maybe TRBD1 (6 bases). Deletions cut 5 bases from V and 6 bases from J, with 16 bases between. The germline V gene has CDR1 LNHDA and CDR2 SQIVND (reference sequence). The CDR3 totals 14 residues. The CDR3 region has the DNA TGTGCCAGTAGTCTCCAGGGGCTGGCCGCTGAAGCTTTCTTT. Translated: CASSLQGLAAEAFF.

The chain has TRBV6-5 and TRBJ2-7; 8 bases fit TRBD1. This CDR3 comprises 14 residues. V lost 6 bases, J lost 7 bases, and 11 bases stayed unmatched. CDR1 is MNHEY and CDR2 is SVGAGI in the germline V gene. The CDR3 DNA sequence: TGTGCCAGCAGAAAGGACAGGGTGGATTGGGAGCAGTACTTC. Translation gives CASRKDRVDWEQYF.

The rearrangement links TRBV7-9 to TRBJ1-1, with 7 bases aligning to TRBD1. V lost 7 bases and J lost 1; bases outside the gene matches: 6. CDR1 and CDR2 (germline): SEHNR, FQNEAQ (reference sequence). The CDR3 is 14 amino acids. The chain's CDR3 is CASNDRVKNTEAFF. CDR3 DNA: TGTGCCAGCAATGACAGGGTGAAGAACACTGAAGCTTTCTTT.

The genes are TRBV21-1 and TRBJ2-7; no DNA check was done on the table's D call, TRBD2. TRBV21-1 is tagged as a pseudogene. CDR3 length equals 18 residues. CDR3 in amino acids: CASSTSKSTSGGAYEQYF. CDR3 in DNA: TGTGCCAGCAGCACCTCAAAATCTACTAGCGGGGGGGCTTACGAGCAGTACTTC.

This chain uses TRBV27 with TRBJ1-2; 7 bases agree with TRBD1. Unmatched junction bases numbered 20, after V lost 3 bases and J lost 4 bases. This CDR3 is 19 amino acids long. Germline V gives CDR1 MNHEY, CDR2 SMNVEV (reference sequence). CDR3 coding DNA: TGTGCCAGCAGTTTTTGGGGGTCCTCAAAGAAGACAGGGTTCTATGGCTACACCTTC. As protein: CASSFWGSSKKTGFYGYTF.

This sequence joins TRBV30 and TRBJ2-1; 11 nucleotides agree with TRBD2. Germline V gene data show CDR1 as GTSNPN and CDR2 as SVGIG (reference sequence). The CDR3 is 15 amino acids. V was clipped by 2 bases and J by 4 bases; unmatched bases: 4. CDR3 nucleotide sequence: TGTGCCTGGAGTACGACTAGCGGGGCTTACAATGAGCAGTTCTTC. It codes for CAWSTTSGAYNEQFF.

The chain is built from TRBV10-3 and TRBJ2-5, with TRBD1 matching 10 bases. V was clipped by 6 bases and J by 5 bases; unmatched bases: 3. CDR3 length: 13 residues. Per the germline V gene, CDR1 is ENHRY and CDR2 is SYGVKD. The CDR3 DNA is TGTGCCATCAGGACAGGGGGCGGCGAGACCCAGTACTTC. Its translation is CAIRTGGGETQYF.

The chain uses TRBV14 and TRBJ2-1; D gene unclear. CDR1 and CDR2 (germline): SGHDN, FVKESK. The CDR3 loop spans 13 amino acids. V lost 4 bases and J lost 6, with 10 bases in between. The CDR3, as DNA: TGTGCCAGCAGCCCTCACGTGGGCAATGAGCAGTTCTTC. It encodes CASSPHVGNEQFF.

This CDR3 reads CASSLGIAADTQYF. The CDR3 DNA reads as TGTGCCAGCAGCCTCGGGATAGCCGCAGATACGCAGTATTTT. The V gene is TRBV7-2, the J gene TRBJ2-3; TRBD2 is a possible D gene (5 bases). V was trimmed by 5 bases and J by 4 bases, leaving 13 bases between them. Germline V gives CDR1 SGHTA, CDR2 FQGNSA. This CDR3 is built from 14 residues.

The rearrangement joins TRBV6-7 to TRBJ2-1; D unclear. TRBV6-7 is classed as an ORF, of uncertain function. V was cut by 6 bases and J by 4 bases, with 4 bases left in between. This CDR3 is built from 11 residues. The CDR3 DNA sequence: TGTGCCAGCAGAAAGTACAATGAGCAGTTCTTC. Translated: CASRKYNEQFF.

For this clone: This CDR3 is also generated by other DNA sequences in the sample. The chain combines TRBV5-4 with TRBJ2-7; D is uncertain. The germline V gene encodes CDR1 SGHNT and CDR2 YYREEE (reference sequence). V was trimmed by 2 bases and J by 2 bases, leaving 8 bases between them. The CDR3 is made up of 13 amino acids. The CDR3 region has the DNA TGTGCCAGCAGCTTCGGCGTTACCTACGAGCAGTACTTC. Protein product: CASSFGVTYEQYF. Looking up the rest from reference TRBV5-4 and TRBJ2-7 gives the full variable domain: ETGVTQSPTHLIKTRGQQVTLRCSSQSGHNTVSWYQQALGQGPQFIFQYYREEENGRGNFPPRFSGLQFPNYSSELNVNALELDDSALYLCASSFGVTYEQYFGPGTRLTVT.

This rearrangement joins TRBV9 to TRBJ2-7; D gene ambiguous. In germline, CDR1 is SGDLS, CDR2 YYNGEE. This CDR3 region has 16 residues. Trimming took off 1 base at V and 3 bases at J, with 17 bases between the two ends. CDR3 protein: CASSVRMTSKFYEQYF. CDR3 in DNA: TGTGCCAGCAGCGTAAGGATGACATCGAAATTCTACGAGCAGTACTTC.

The chain has TRBV18 and TRBJ2-7; unclear D gene. The CDR3 is 17 amino acids. Germline V gives CDR1 KGHSH, CDR2 LQKENI. Trimming pared 0 bases from V and 0 bases from J, leaving 15 bases between. In DNA form, the CDR3 reads TGTGCCAGCTCACCACCGGAATCGGATGTAAGCTCCTACGAGCAGTACTTC. Residues: CASSPPESDVSSYEQYF.

V is TRBV15 and J is TRBJ2-5, with a tentative D call TRBD2 (6 bases). Germline V lookup: CDR1 LNHNV, CDR2 YYDKDF (reference sequence). Deletions cut 0 bases from V and 9 bases from J, with 17 bases between. The CDR3 is made up of 15 amino acids. The CDR3 nucleotides are TGTGCCACCAGCAGAGATGGTTCGACGGGGGAGGCCCAGTACTTC. Encoded protein: CATSRDGSTGEAQYF.

This rearrangement joins TRBV7-8 to TRBJ2-3; tentative D call: TRBD1 (5 bases). The germline gives CDR1 SGHVS, CDR2 FQNEAQ. V was clipped by 5 bases and J by 4 bases, with 16 bases between them. The CDR3 loop spans 15 amino acids. The CDR3 sequence is CASSARTRAPDTQYF. CDR3 nucleotides: TGTGCCAGCAGCGCCCGGACCAGGGCCCCAGATACGCAGTATTTT. Looking up the rest from reference TRBV7-8 and TRBJ2-3 gives the full variable domain: GAGVSQSPRYKVAKRGQDVALRCDPISGHVSLFWYQQALGQGPEFLTYFQNEAQLDKSGLPSDRFFAERPEGSVSTLKIQRTQQEDSAVYLCASSARTRAPDTQYFGPGTRLTVL.

This chain connects TRBV6-5 to TRBJ2-2; no clear D gene. The V end was cut by 6 bases, the J end by 1 base, with 9 bases between. The CDR3 is 14 amino acids. Germline-derived CDR1 and CDR2 are MNHEY and SVGAGI. The CDR3 nucleotides read TGTGCCAGCAGACCCGACGAGAACACCGGGGAGCTGTTTTTT. Amino acid sequence: CASRPDENTGELFF.

The chain is built from TRBV2 and TRBJ2-7; tentatively, D is TRBD1 or TRBD2 (5 bases each). Per the germline V gene, CDR1 is SNHLY and CDR2 is FYNNEI. CDR3 length equals 11 residues. Trimming cost V 5 bases and J 5 bases, with 7 bases left between them. In DNA form, the CDR3 reads TGTGCCAGCAGTCTGGGGGACGAGCAGTACTTC. This translates into CASSLGDEQYF.

V and J are TRBV2 and TRBJ1-6; maybe TRBD1 (5 bases). The V gene's germline CDR1 is SNHLY and CDR2 FYNNEI. V lost 4 bases and J lost 16, with 11 bases in between. This CDR3 spans 11 amino acids. DNA of the CDR3: TGTGCCAGCAGTGCCGGGGGACCTCTCCACTTT. Its translation: CASSAGGPLHF. Based on the CDR3 plus reference TRBV2 and TRBJ1-6, the full variable domain is EPEVTQTPSHQVTQMGQEVILRCVPISNHLYFYWYRQILGQKVEFLVSFYNNEISEKSEIFDDQFSVERPDGSNFTLKIRSTKLEDSAMYFCASSAGGPLHFGNGTRLTVT.

This sequence joins TRBV5-1 and TRBJ2-3; a weak D match, TRBD2 (5 bases). Per the germline V gene, CDR1 is SGHRS and CDR2 is YFSETQ. V shed 0 bases and J shed 1 base, with 6 bases lying between them. This CDR3 comprises 14 residues. The CDR3 here is CASSLDGGTDTQYF. In nucleotides, the CDR3 is TGCGCCAGCAGCTTGGACGGGGGCACAGATACGCAGTATTTT.